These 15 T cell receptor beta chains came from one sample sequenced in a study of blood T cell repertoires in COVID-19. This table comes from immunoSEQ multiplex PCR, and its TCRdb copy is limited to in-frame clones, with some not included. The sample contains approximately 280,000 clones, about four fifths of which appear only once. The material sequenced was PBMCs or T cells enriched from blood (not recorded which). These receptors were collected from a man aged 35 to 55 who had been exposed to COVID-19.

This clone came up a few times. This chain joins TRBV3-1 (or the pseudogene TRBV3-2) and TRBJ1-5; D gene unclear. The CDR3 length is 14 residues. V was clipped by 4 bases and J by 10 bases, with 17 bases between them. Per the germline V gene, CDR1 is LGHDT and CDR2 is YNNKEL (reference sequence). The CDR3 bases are TGTGCCAGCAGCCCCCTACGACGGAGCCCCCCCCAGCATTTT. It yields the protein CASSPLRRSPPQHF.

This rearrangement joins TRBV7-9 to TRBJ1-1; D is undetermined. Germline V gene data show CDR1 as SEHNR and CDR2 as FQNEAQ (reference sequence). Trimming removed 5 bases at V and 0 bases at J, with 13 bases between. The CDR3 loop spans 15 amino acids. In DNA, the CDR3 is TGTGCCAGCAGCCCTCGGTTTGATCTGAACACTGAAGCTTTCTTT. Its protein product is CASSPRFDLNTEAFF.

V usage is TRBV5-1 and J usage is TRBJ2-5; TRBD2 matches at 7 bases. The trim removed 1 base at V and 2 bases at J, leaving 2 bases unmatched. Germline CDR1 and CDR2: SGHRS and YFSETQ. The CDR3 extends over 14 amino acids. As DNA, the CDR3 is TGCGCCAGCAGCTTGACTAGCGCGCAAGAGACCCAGTACTTC. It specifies CASSLTSAQETQYF.

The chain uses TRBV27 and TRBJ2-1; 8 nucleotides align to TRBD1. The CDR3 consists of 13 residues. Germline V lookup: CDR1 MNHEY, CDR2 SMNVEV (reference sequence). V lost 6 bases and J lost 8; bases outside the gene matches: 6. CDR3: CASRRGQVDEQFF. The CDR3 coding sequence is TGTGCCAGCAGGAGGGGACAGGTTGATGAGCAGTTCTTC.

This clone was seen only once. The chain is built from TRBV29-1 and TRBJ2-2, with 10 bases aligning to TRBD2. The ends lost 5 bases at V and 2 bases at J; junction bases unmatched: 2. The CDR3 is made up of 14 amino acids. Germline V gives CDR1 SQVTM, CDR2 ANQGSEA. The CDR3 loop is CSVSGRDNTGELFF. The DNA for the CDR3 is TGCAGCGTTAGCGGGAGGGATAACACCGGGGAGCTGTTTTTT.

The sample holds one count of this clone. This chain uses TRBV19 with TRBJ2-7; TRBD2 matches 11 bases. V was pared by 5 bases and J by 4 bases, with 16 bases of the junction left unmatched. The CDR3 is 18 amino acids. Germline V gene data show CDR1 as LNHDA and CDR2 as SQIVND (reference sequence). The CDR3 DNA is TGTGCCAGTAGTGTCATTCTTAGCGGGAGGGACCGAGGATACGAGCAGTACTTC. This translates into CASSVILSGRDRGYEQYF.

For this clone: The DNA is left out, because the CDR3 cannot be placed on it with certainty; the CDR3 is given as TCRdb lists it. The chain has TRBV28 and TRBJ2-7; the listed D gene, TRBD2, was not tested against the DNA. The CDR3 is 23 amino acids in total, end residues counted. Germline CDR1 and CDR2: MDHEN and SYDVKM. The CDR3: CASSLGGGVLGSSTSGRAQRKYF.

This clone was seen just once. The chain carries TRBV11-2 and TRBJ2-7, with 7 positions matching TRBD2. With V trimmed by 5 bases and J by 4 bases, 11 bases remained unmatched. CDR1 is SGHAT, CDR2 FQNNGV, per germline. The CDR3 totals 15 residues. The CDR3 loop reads CASSLVRAGTYEQYF. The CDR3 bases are TGTGCCAGCAGCCTCGTGCGAGCGGGAACTTACGAGCAGTACTTC. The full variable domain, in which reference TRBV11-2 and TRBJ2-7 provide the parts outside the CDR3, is EAGVAQSPRYKIIEKRQSVAFWCNPISGHATLYWYQQILGQGPKLLIQFQNNGVVDDSQLPKDRFSAERLKGVDSTLKIQPAKLEDSAVYLCASSLVRAGTYEQYFGPGTRLTVT.

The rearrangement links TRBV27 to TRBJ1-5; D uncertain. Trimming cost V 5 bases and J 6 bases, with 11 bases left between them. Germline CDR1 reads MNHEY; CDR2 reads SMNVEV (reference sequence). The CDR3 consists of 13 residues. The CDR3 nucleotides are TGTGCCAGCAGTCTAGAGTACGGTCAGCCCCAGCATTTT. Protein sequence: CASSLEYGQPQHF.

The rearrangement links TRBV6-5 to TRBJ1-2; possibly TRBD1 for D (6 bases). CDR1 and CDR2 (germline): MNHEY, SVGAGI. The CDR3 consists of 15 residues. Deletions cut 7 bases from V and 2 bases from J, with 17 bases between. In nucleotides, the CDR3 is TGTGCCAGCACCCCGGACAGCCAGAGGAACTATGGCTACACCTTC. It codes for CASTPDSQRNYGYTF.

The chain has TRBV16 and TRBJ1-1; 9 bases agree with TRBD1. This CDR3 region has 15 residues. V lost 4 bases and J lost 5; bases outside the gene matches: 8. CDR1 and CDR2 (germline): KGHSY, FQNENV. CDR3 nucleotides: TGTGCCAGCAGCCGGGAGCGGACAGGGGTAACTGAAGCTTTCTTT. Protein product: CASSRERTGVTEAFF.

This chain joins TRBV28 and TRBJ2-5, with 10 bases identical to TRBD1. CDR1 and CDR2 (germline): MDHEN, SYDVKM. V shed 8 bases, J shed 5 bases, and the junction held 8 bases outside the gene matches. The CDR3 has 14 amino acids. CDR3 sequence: CASLSGTGVETQYF. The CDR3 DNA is TGTGCCAGCCTTTCCGGGACAGGGGTTGAGACCCAGTACTTC. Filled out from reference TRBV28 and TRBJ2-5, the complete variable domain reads DVKVTQSSRYLVKRTGEKVFLECVQDMDHENMFWYRQDPGLGLRLIYFSYDVKMKEKGDIPEGYSVSREKKERFSLILESASTNQTSMYLCASLSGTGVETQYFGPGTRLLVL.

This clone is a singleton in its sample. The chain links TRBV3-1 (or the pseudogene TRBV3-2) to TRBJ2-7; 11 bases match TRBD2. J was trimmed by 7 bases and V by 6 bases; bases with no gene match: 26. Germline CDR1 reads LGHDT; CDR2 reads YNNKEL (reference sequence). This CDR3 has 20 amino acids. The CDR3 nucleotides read TGTGCCAGCAGTCCTACAAATCTAAGGGGGTTAGCGGGAGGGCCGCGGGAGCAGTACTTC. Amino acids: CASSPTNLRGLAGGPREQYF.

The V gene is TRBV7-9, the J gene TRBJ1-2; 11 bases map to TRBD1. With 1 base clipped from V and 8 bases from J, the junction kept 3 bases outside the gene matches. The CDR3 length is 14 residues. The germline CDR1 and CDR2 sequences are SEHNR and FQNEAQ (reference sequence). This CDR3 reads CASSLGTGGDGYTF. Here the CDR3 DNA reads TGTGCCAGCAGCTTAGGGACAGGGGGCGACGGCTACACCTTC.

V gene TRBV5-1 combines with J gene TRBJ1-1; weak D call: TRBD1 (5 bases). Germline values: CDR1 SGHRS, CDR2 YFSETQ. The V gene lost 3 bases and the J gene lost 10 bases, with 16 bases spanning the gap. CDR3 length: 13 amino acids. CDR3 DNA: TGCGCCAGCAGCTCGGACCGGGACTCTGGAGCTTTCTTT. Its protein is CASSSDRDSGAFF.